A selection of T cell receptor beta chains follows, all from one sample in a study of shared clonotypes between healthy human individuals. Using immunoSEQ multiplex PCR, the repertoire was profiled, and TCRdb retains in-frame clones only, with some absent. The sample includes about 700,000 clones, approximately 74% of them seen just once. Sequenced input: memory CD4+ T cells sorted from blood. The receptors originated from a woman in her 30s in good health. Both conserved end residues are part of each CDR3. Each record gives: D gene, clone size, J gene, V gene, CDR3 protein, CDR3 DNA. D genes are given only for firm matches. Clone size is not always given. Where it is, it says once, few, many or a class for expanded clones.

D gene: .
clone size: few
J gene: TRBJ2-3
V gene: TRBV5-8
CDR3 protein: CASSWTGRLGGDTQYF
CDR3 DNA: TGTGCCAGCAGCTGGACAGGGCGTCTCGGGGGGGATACGCAGTATTTT

D gene: .
clone size: .
J gene: TRBJ1-5
V gene: TRBV30
CDR3 protein: CAWSMGVLAGQPQHF
CDR3 DNA: TGTGCCTGGAGTATGGGGGTTCTCGCCGGTCAGCCCCAGCATTTT

D gene: .
clone size: once
J gene: TRBJ2-1
V gene: TRBV11-2
CDR3 protein: CASSFRDRYNEQFF
CDR3 DNA: TGTGCCAGCAGCTTCCGGGACCGGTACAATGAGCAGTTCTTC

D gene: .
clone size: .
J gene: TRBJ2-1
V gene: TRBV14
CDR3 protein: CASSQVPGRPPYNEQFF
CDR3 DNA: TGTGCCAGCAGCCAAGTCCCGGGACGCCCCCCGTACAATGAGCAGTTCTTC

D gene: TRBD1
clone size: few
J gene: TRBJ1-2
V gene: TRBV18
CDR3 protein: CASSPGTGGNYGYTF
CDR3 DNA: TGTGCCAGCTCACCCGGGACAGGGGGAAACTATGGCTACACCTTC

D gene: TRBD1
clone size: .
J gene: TRBJ1-1
V gene: TRBV29-1
CDR3 protein: CSVTMKTGSTEAFF
CDR3 DNA: TGCAGCGTTACCATGAAGACAGGGAGCACTGAAGCTTTCTTT

D gene: .
clone size: .
J gene: TRBJ1-4
V gene: TRBV11-2
CDR3 protein: CASSLVLGATNEKLFF
CDR3 DNA: TGTGCCAGCAGCTTAGTTCTAGGTGCAACTAATGAAAAACTGTTTTTT

D gene: .
clone size: .
J gene: TRBJ1-4
V gene: TRBV2
CDR3 protein: CASSVRGASEKLFF
CDR3 DNA: TGTGCCAGCAGTGTGCGGGGGGCGAGTGAAAAACTGTTTTTT

D gene: .
clone size: .
J gene: TRBJ2-7
V gene: TRBV6-5
CDR3 protein: CASSRGDGGRDEQYF
CDR3 DNA: TGTGCCAGCAGTAGAGGGGACGGCGGTAGGGACGAGCAGTACTTC

D gene: TRBD1
clone size: .
J gene: TRBJ2-7
V gene: TRBV7-8
CDR3 protein: CASSTTGPSEEQYF
CDR3 DNA: TGTGCCAGCAGCACGACAGGGCCCTCGGAGGAGCAGTACTTC

D gene: .
clone size: .
J gene: TRBJ2-3
V gene: TRBV11-3
CDR3 protein: CASTRGTRTDTQYF
CDR3 DNA: TGTGCCAGCACCCGGGGGACGCGCACAGATACGCAGTATTTT

D gene: .
clone size: .
J gene: TRBJ1-5
V gene: TRBV6-6
CDR3 protein: CASVPTAGRNQPQHF
CDR3 DNA: TGTGCCAGCGTCCCGACGGCGGGAAGGAATCAGCCCCAGCATTTT

D gene: .
clone size: once
J gene: TRBJ1-1
V gene: TRBV19
CDR3 protein: CASRSLNTEAFF
CDR3 DNA: TGTGCCAGTAGGAGTTTGAACACTGAAGCTTTCTTT

D gene: TRBD2
clone size: .
J gene: TRBJ2-2
V gene: TRBV28
CDR3 protein: CASSSGSGGRDTGELFF
CDR3 DNA: TGTGCCAGCAGTTCCGGGAGTGGCGGGAGGGACACCGGGGAGCTGTTTTTT

D gene: TRBD2
clone size: .
J gene: TRBJ2-3
V gene: TRBV14
CDR3 protein: CASSQEGTSGYTDTQYF
CDR3 DNA: TGTGCCAGCAGCCAAGAAGGGACTAGCGGATACACAGATACGCAGTATTTT

D gene: TRBD1
clone size: .
J gene: TRBJ2-2
V gene: TRBV5-1
CDR3 protein: CASSVLQGAGTTGELFF
CDR3 DNA: TGCGCCAGCAGCGTCCTACAGGGGGCTGGTACCACCGGGGAGCTGTTTTTT

D gene: .
clone size: .
J gene: TRBJ2-5
V gene: TRBV2
CDR3 protein: CASRALGRMETQYF
CDR3 DNA: TGTGCCAGCAGAGCATTGGGCCGCATGGAGACCCAGTACTTC

D gene: .
clone size: once
J gene: TRBJ1-1
V gene: TRBV19
CDR3 protein: CASSIYGQRRVNTEAFF
CDR3 DNA: TGTGCCAGTAGTATTTATGGTCAACGGAGGGTGAACACTGAAGCTTTCTTT

D gene: .
clone size: .
J gene: TRBJ2-1
V gene: TRBV9
CDR3 protein: CASSVGEDEQFF
CDR3 DNA: TGTGCCAGCAGCGTAGGGGAAGATGAGCAGTTCTTC

D gene: TRBD2
clone size: .
J gene: TRBJ2-2
V gene: TRBV4-2
CDR3 protein: CASSQETSGSGELFF
CDR3 DNA: TGTGCCAGCAGCCAAGAAACTAGCGGGAGTGGGGAGCTGTTTTTT

D gene: .
clone size: once
J gene: TRBJ2-7
V gene: TRBV6-1
CDR3 protein: CASNRDSGRNNEQYF
CDR3 DNA: TGTGCCAGCAACCGTGATAGCGGAAGAAATAACGAGCAGTACTTC

D gene: .
clone size: .
J gene: TRBJ2-5
V gene: TRBV7-2
CDR3 protein: CASSLGVGARQETQYF
CDR3 DNA: TGTGCCAGCAGCCTGGGGGTGGGGGCTCGGCAAGAGACCCAGTACTTC